This entry lists 18 T cell receptor beta chains sequenced from one sample in a study of T cell repertoires in cytomegalovirus infection. Via MiXCR, TCRdb re-called the reads, giving one row per CDR3 protein. The table shows about 260,000 distinct CDR3 sequences, with roughly 9% occurring only once. What was sequenced was PBMCs. These receptors came from a human donor in good health (CMV status not recorded). Some clones in this sample may be carry-over from other donors' samples.

The sample holds many counts of this clonotype. The rearrangement joins TRBV7-2 to TRBJ2-5, with TRBD1 as a possible D gene (5 bases). Trimming cost V 5 bases and J 1 base, with 11 bases left between them. The CDR3 contains 14 residues. The germline CDR1 and CDR2 sequences are SGHTA and FQGNSA. CDR3: CASSPQGFQETQYF. The DNA of the CDR3 is TGTGCCAGCAGCCCCCAGGGCTTCCAAGAGACCCAGTACTTC.

There are many counts of this clonotype. The rearrangement links TRBV7-2 to TRBJ1-1, with D hard to call. Trimming took off 6 bases at V and 10 bases at J, with 12 bases between the two ends. From germline, CDR1 is SGHTA and CDR2 FQGNSA. This CDR3 contains 11 residues. The CDR3 DNA reads as TGTGCCAGCAGTCTAGGACGGGGAGCTTTCTTT. Translated: CASSLGRGAFF.

The rearrangement links TRBV12-3 or TRBV12-4 to TRBJ1-1; possible D gene TRBD1, 6 bases. The CDR3 sequence is 16 residues long. V shed 3 bases and J shed 3 bases, with 17 bases lying between them. CDR3 DNA: TGTGCCAGCAGTTTCCCCAGAACAGGGATTGACACTGAAGCTTTCTTT. It encodes CASSFPRTGIDTEAFF.

J is TRBJ1-5 and V is TRBV5-1, with 7 bases identical to TRBD1. Germline lookup yields CDR1 SGHRS and CDR2 YFSETQ. The CDR3 sequence is 15 residues long. The ends lost 5 bases at V and 0 bases at J; junction bases unmatched: 5. Here the CDR3 reads CASSTGDFSNQPQHF. CDR3 in DNA: TGCGCCAGCAGTACAGGGGACTTTAGCAATCAGCCCCAGCATTTT. The entire variable domain, with the rest obtained from reference TRBV5-1 and TRBJ1-5, is as follows: KAGVTQTPRYLIKTRGQQVTLSCSPISGHRSVSWYQQTPGQGLQFLFEYFSETQRNKGNFPGRFSGRQFSNSRSEMNVSTLELGDSALYLCASSTGDFSNQPQHFGDGTRLSIL.

This clonotype has a count of ten or more. This chain joins TRBV6-2 or TRBV6-3 and TRBJ1-6; D is perhaps TRBD1 (5 bases). Trimming left V 7 bases short and J 8 bases short, with 12 bases between. The germline V gene has CDR1 MNHEY and CDR2 SVGEGT. This CDR3 region has 13 residues. The CDR3 DNA reads TGTGCCAGCAACCGGGGGAGAGATTCACCCCTCCACTTT. Translating it yields CASNRGRDSPLHF.

The chain couples TRBV9 to TRBJ1-6; possibly TRBD1 for D (5 bases). Trimming stripped 0 bases from V and 5 bases from J, with 6 bases between. The germline V gene has CDR1 SGDLS and CDR2 YYNGEE. This CDR3 contains 14 residues. CDR3 DNA: TGTGCCAGCAGCGTAGGCAGGGATAATTCACCCCTCCACTTT. The encoded protein is CASSVGRDNSPLHF.

This clonotype was counted between two and nine times. The chain joins TRBV23-1 to TRBJ2-1; D is perhaps TRBD2 (6 bases). TRBV23-1 is assigned to the ORF class and has an uncertain function. CDR3 length: 14 amino acids. V shed 8 bases and J shed 4 bases, with 15 bases lying between them. CDR3 loop: CASYLQGTYNEQFF. The CDR3 DNA reads TGCGCCAGCTACCTACAAGGGACTTACAATGAGCAGTTCTTC.

This clonotype occurred many times. J is TRBJ2-7 and V is TRBV7-2; D is possibly TRBD2 (7 bases). CDR3 size: 17 residues. The germline V and J ends were trimmed by 1 base and 4 bases, with 20 bases remaining between them. The germline V gene has CDR1 SGHTA and CDR2 FQGNSA. The CDR3 region is CASSLEFWGGGAYEQYF. In DNA form, the CDR3 reads TGTGCCAGCAGCTTAGAGTTTTGGGGCGGGGGCGCATACGAGCAGTACTTC.

The chain has TRBV30 and TRBJ1-2; D not certain. This CDR3 region has 14 residues. CDR1 is GTSNPN, CDR2 SVGIG, per germline (reference sequence). V was trimmed by 3 bases and J by 2 bases, leaving 13 bases between them. The CDR3 DNA reads TGTGCCTGGAGGGGCACGGCAGTAAACTATGGCTACACCTTC. Translating it yields CAWRGTAVNYGYTF. Complete variable domain (other parts from reference TRBV30 and TRBJ1-2): SQTIHQWPATLVQPVGSPLSLECTVEGTSNPNLYWYRQAAGRGLQLLFYSVGIGQISSEVPQNLSASRPQDRQFILSSKKLLLSDSGFYLCAWRGTAVNYGYTFGSGTRLTVV.

In this sample, this clonotype turned up many times. The chain employs TRBV7-2 and TRBJ2-1; D remains unclear. Germline CDR1 is SGHTA and CDR2 is FQGNSA. The CDR3 has 15 residues. V lost 2 bases to trimming and J lost 0 bases, with 8 bases between them. This CDR3 is CASSLKPRSYNEQFF. CDR3 in DNA: TGTGCCAGCAGCTTAAAGCCCCGCTCCTACAATGAGCAGTTCTTC.

This clonotype was detected many times. The rearrangement uses TRBV2 and TRBJ2-3; 8 bases are shared with TRBD2. The junction had 8 bases not matched to a gene; V was cut back by 10 bases and J by 5 bases. This CDR3 region has 13 residues. Per the germline V gene, CDR1 is SNHLY and CDR2 is FYNNEI. The CDR3 region is CATSGGGQDTQYF. Here the CDR3 DNA reads TGTGCCACCTCGGGGGGGGGCCAAGATACGCAGTATTTT. The full variable domain, with the rest looked up from reference TRBV2 and TRBJ2-3, is EPEVTQTPSHQVTQMGQEVILRCVPISNHLYFYWYRQILGQKVEFLVSFYNNEISEKSEIFDDQFSVERPDGSNFTLKIRSTKLEDSAMYFCATSGGGQDTQYFGPGTRLTVL.

The sample holds many counts of this clonotype. This chain joins TRBV7-9 and TRBJ2-5; 7 nucleotides line up with TRBD1. Trimming at V came to 5 bases and at J to 4 bases, leaving 10 bases not matched to a gene. Germline CDR1 SEHNR, CDR2 FQNEAQ (reference sequence). The CDR3 has 15 residues. This chain's CDR3 is CASSPSGQVGETQYF. In nucleotides, the CDR3 is TGTGCCAGCAGCCCATCCGGACAGGTGGGAGAGACCCAGTACTTC.

This sequence joins TRBV5-1 and TRBJ1-4, with D hard to call. The CDR3 runs 15 residues. Trimming pared 4 bases from V and 7 bases from J, leaving 17 bases between. Per germline, CDR1 SGHRS and CDR2 YFSETQ. The CDR3 reads CASSPQGPPLEKLFF. The CDR3 DNA reads TGCGCCAGCAGCCCCCAAGGACCGCCACTTGAAAAACTGTTTTTT.

The table lists this clonotype with many counts. The chain recombines TRBV7-2 with TRBJ2-3; maybe TRBD1 (6 bases). The V end was cut by 5 bases, the J end by 2 bases, with 14 bases between. This CDR3 is 15 amino acids long. Germline assignment: CDR1 SGHTA and CDR2 FQGNSA. DNA for the CDR3: TGTGCCAGCAGCCGTCGGGACACTAACACAGATACGCAGTATTTT. Translation gives CASSRRDTNTDTQYF.

The table lists this clonotype with many counts. The chain couples TRBV20-1 to TRBJ2-5; D not resolved. Deletions cut 3 bases from V and 4 bases from J, with 15 bases between. In germline, CDR1 is DFQATT, CDR2 SNEGSKA (reference sequence). This CDR3 is built from 14 residues. In DNA, the CDR3 is TGCAGTGCTAGGGCGCAGTTACTAACAGAGACCCAGTACTTC. Its translation: CSARAQLLTETQYF.

The table lists this clonotype with a few counts. A much larger clone lies a single base off, so this may be a read error. The V call is TRBV7-2, the J call TRBJ1-5, with D maybe TRBD1 (6 bases). Germline lookup yields CDR1 SGHTA and CDR2 FQGNSA. This CDR3 region has 15 residues. This CDR3 is CANSQGGQSNQPQHF. The CDR3 region has the DNA TGTGCCAACAGCCAAGGAGGACAGAGCAATCAGCCCCAGCATTTT.

This clonotype was recorded many times. The chain is built from TRBV7-2 and TRBJ1-2; perhaps TRBD1 as D (5 bases). The CDR3 has 12 residues. Germline V gives CDR1 SGHTA, CDR2 FQGNSA. Trimming took 4 bases from V and 7 from J, leaving 10 bases between them. Here the CDR3 DNA reads TGTGCCAGCAGCTCGACAGTGGGTGGCTACACCTTC. Translation gives CASSSTVGGYTF.

This clonotype was observed at least ten times. This rearrangement joins TRBV10-3 to TRBJ2-7; TRBD1 agrees at 8 bases. The CDR3 contains 15 residues. J gave up 2 bases and V 6 bases, and 9 bases lay outside the gene matches. CDR1 ENHRY and CDR2 SYGVKD come from the germline V gene. The CDR3 DNA reads TGTGCCATCAGCAGTACACAGGGGGTTCCCTACGAGCAGTACTTC. It specifies CAISSTQGVPYEQYF.